The T cell receptor beta chain described here comes from a study of T cells in Graves' hyperthyroidism and ophthalmopathy. Amplified TCR beta CDR3 regions came from RNA transcripts. When the TCR CDR3 underwent first-round RT-PCR, the HTBI primer set was used. In TCRdb, the multiplex PCR reads were re-called with MiXCR into one record per CDR3 protein. Of 280,000 or so distinct CDR3 sequences listed, nearly 15% are singletons. The CDR3 consists of 17 residues. Looked up from germline, CDR1 is SGHDT and CDR2 is YYEEEE. Trimming cost V 1 base and J 3 bases; bases outside gene matches: 9. Points from the study as a whole: Median prediction lead before ophthalmopathy onset was about 6.7 months with the model.

This clonotype was observed many times. Its matching antigen is unknown. The chain carries TRBV5-6 and TRBJ2-7; 11 positions match TRBD2. The source of this sequence is a woman aged 45-60 years with Graves' hyperthyroidism that later progressed to Graves' ophthalmopathy. The specimen was blood. CDR3 nucleotide sequence: TGTGCCAGCAGCTTGAGTGGGACTAGCGGTAGGAACTACGAGCAGTACTTC. Translation: CASSLSGTSGRNYEQYF.